These 28 T cell receptor beta chains originate from one sample sequenced in a study of PD-1 blockade in classical Hodgkin lymphoma. Time point noted: cycle 4 day 1 (C4D1), after six to seven weeks of nivolumab. Each and every patient relapsed after autologous stem cell transplantation, and patients got differing brentuximab vedotin exposure. The data were produced by immunoSEQ multiplex PCR, yet TCRdb's version contains in-frame clones alone and is incomplete. The sample records 50,000 or so clones, almost 90% being singletons. The specimen comprised peripheral blood mononuclear cells (PBMCs), sampled before the fourth cycle of nivolumab. Receptor source: a human donor with classical Hodgkin lymphoma.

This chain joins TRBV9 and TRBJ2-7; 8 bases line up with TRBD2. There are 16 residues in the CDR3. V dropped 0 bases and J dropped 2; count of bases not matched to a gene: 7. Germline V gives CDR1 SGDLS, CDR2 YYNGEE. CDR3 region: CASSVDPSGLTYEQYF. In DNA, the CDR3 is TGTGCCAGCAGCGTAGACCCTAGCGGGTTGACCTACGAGCAGTACTTC.

The chain combines TRBV27 with TRBJ2-1; 8 bases align to TRBD2. Trimming cost V 8 bases and J 4 bases; bases outside gene matches: 7. In germline, CDR1 is MNHEY, CDR2 SMNVEV (reference sequence). There are 14 residues in the CDR3. The CDR3 sequence is CASHGLAGYNEQFF. The CDR3 DNA follows: TGTGCCAGCCACGGCCTAGCGGGTTACAATGAGCAGTTCTTC.

The chain couples TRBV10-2 to TRBJ2-1, with TRBD2 matching 8 bases. The germline V gene has CDR1 WSHSY and CDR2 SAAADI. Losses at the gene ends were 4 bases for V and 2 bases for J; bases not matched to a gene: 7. This CDR3 comprises 16 residues. The CDR3 DNA follows: TGCGCCAGCAGTGCCCTACTAGCGGTTACCTACAATGAGCAGTTCTTC. This translates into CASSALLAVTYNEQFF.

The chain employs TRBV6-1 and TRBJ1-2; unclear D gene. The CDR3 totals 13 residues. V shed 7 bases and J shed 2 bases, with 11 bases lying between them. CDR1 and CDR2 (germline): MNHNS, SASEGT. The CDR3 spells CASIGFRNYGYTF. For the CDR3, the DNA is TGTGCCAGCATCGGATTCAGGAACTATGGCTACACCTTC.

This clone appeared once. This sequence joins TRBV5-1 and TRBJ1-2; 9 nucleotides agree with TRBD1. Germline CDR1 and CDR2: SGHRS and YFSETQ. With V trimmed by 5 bases and J by 5 bases, 4 bases remained unmatched. The CDR3 extends over 13 amino acids. CDR3 region: CASSRDREYGYTF. The CDR3 nucleotides are TGCGCCAGCAGTCGGGACAGGGAATATGGCTACACCTTC.

V and J are TRBV11-1 and TRBJ1-2; D unclear. From germline, CDR1 is SGHAT and CDR2 FQDESV (reference sequence). The CDR3 is made up of 14 amino acids. V was shortened by 2 bases and J by 6 bases, with 13 bases between the two germline ends. The CDR3, as DNA: TGTGCCAGCAGCTTATCGGGAGTGTGGGATGGCTACACCTTC. Translation gives CASSLSGVWDGYTF.

The rearrangement uses TRBV6-6 and TRBJ2-7, with D perhaps matching TRBD2 (6 bases). In germline, CDR1 is MNHNY, CDR2 SVGAGI (reference sequence). This CDR3 contains 15 residues. V shed 6 bases and J shed 0 bases, with 15 bases lying between them. The CDR3 nucleotides are TGTGCCAGCAGCTCACTAGCTCTGAGCTCCTACGAGCAGTACTTC. Amino acid sequence: CASSSLALSSYEQYF.

This CDR3 is CASSRAEREIGELFF. CDR3 DNA: TGCGCCAGCAGCCGGGCAGAACGGGAGATCGGGGAGCTGTTTTTT. The chain has TRBV4-1 and TRBJ2-2; maybe TRBD2 (6 bases). Trimming shortened V by 4 bases and J by 7 bases, and 16 bases separated the two germline ends. Germline V CDR1 and CDR2: MGHRA, YSYEKL. CDR3 length: 15 amino acids.

V gene TRBV5-5 combines with J gene TRBJ2-7; D ambiguous. V was clipped by 1 base and J by 5 bases, with 13 bases between them. Germline CDR1 is SGHKS and CDR2 is YYEKEE (reference sequence). This CDR3 region has 14 residues. In nucleotides, the CDR3 is TGTGCCAGCAGCTTGAAAGATCTTCTGGACGAGCAGTACTTC. Translating it yields CASSLKDLLDEQYF.

The chain carries TRBV27 and TRBJ1-5; D is unresolved. CDR1 is MNHEY, CDR2 SMNVEV, per germline (reference sequence). This CDR3 spans 15 amino acids. Trimming took 5 bases from V and 4 from J, leaving 15 bases between them. The CDR3 coding sequence is TGTGCCAGCAGTCCCCCCCTTTCGTGGAATCAGCCCCAGCATTTT. Amino acids: CASSPPLSWNQPQHF.

A few counts support this clone. The chain joins TRBV10-3 to TRBJ2-1; 10 nucleotides align to TRBD2. J gave up 3 bases and V 7 bases, and 3 bases lay outside the gene matches. The CDR3 extends over 14 amino acids. In germline, CDR1 is ENHRY, CDR2 SYGVKD. The chain's CDR3 is CAINPSGSYNEQFF. CDR3 bases: TGTGCCATCAATCCTAGCGGGAGCTACAATGAGCAGTTCTTC.

The J gene is TRBJ1-6, the V gene TRBV7-3, with 9 nucleotides matching TRBD1. CDR3 length: 16 amino acids. The V segment lost 4 bases and the J segment 6 bases; nucleotides outside the gene matches: 7. CDR1 is SGHTA, CDR2 FQGTGA, per germline. CDR3 DNA sequence: TGTGCCAGCAGCTCCTCCGGGACAGGGAGTAATTCACCCCTCCACTTT. Translating it yields CASSSSGTGSNSPLHF.

The chain uses TRBV9 and TRBJ2-2, with 8 bases identical to TRBD1. Germline V CDR1 and CDR2: SGDLS, YYNGEE. With V trimmed by 7 bases and J by 3 bases, 5 bases remained unmatched. The CDR3 length is 14 residues. The CDR3 DNA is TGTGCCAGCTCCAGGGGGCGCGACACCGGGGAGCTGTTTTTT. Translated, it gives CASSRGRDTGELFF.

The rearrangement uses TRBV12-5 and TRBJ1-2, with D unresolved. Germline-derived CDR1 and CDR2 are LGHNT and FRNRAP. The CDR3 has 15 residues. V was cut by 5 bases and J by 2 bases, with 15 bases left in between. This chain's CDR3 is CASGPSGRPNYGYTF. CDR3 sequence (DNA): TGTGCTAGTGGTCCTTCGGGCAGGCCCAACTATGGCTACACCTTC.

This rearrangement joins TRBV6-5 to TRBJ1-1; D uncertain. V shed 6 bases and J shed 0 bases, with 8 bases lying between them. The CDR3 length is 13 residues. Germline CDR1 MNHEY, CDR2 SVGAGI. The CDR3 DNA is TGTGCCAGCAGGGGAAAGGTGAACACTGAAGCTTTCTTT. Its translation is CASRGKVNTEAFF.

V and J are TRBV9 and TRBJ2-5; the D gene is possibly TRBD1 (5 bases). Germline CDR1 is SGDLS and CDR2 is YYNGEE. This CDR3 comprises 17 residues. V lost 3 bases and J lost 1, with 19 bases in between. The CDR3 DNA is TGTGCCAGCAGCGGACCCCTACAGGATTCAGCCCAAGAGACCCAGTACTTC. As protein: CASSGPLQDSAQETQYF.

This chain uses TRBV5-6 with TRBJ2-1, with 14 bases identical to TRBD2. The trim removed 4 bases at V and 14 bases at J, leaving 8 bases unmatched. CDR3 size: 14 residues. Germline V lookup: CDR1 SGHDT, CDR2 YYEEEE. Here the CDR3 reads CASSNPGLAGAEFF. DNA of the CDR3: TGTGCCAGCAGCAACCCGGGACTAGCGGGAGCGGAGTTCTTC.

The V gene is TRBV27, the J gene TRBJ2-1; a possible D gene is TRBD1 (5 bases). CDR3 length: 15 residues. Trimming shortened V by 2 bases and J by 6 bases, and 14 bases separated the two germline ends. CDR1 and CDR2 (germline): MNHEY, SMNVEV (reference sequence). In DNA form, the CDR3 reads TGTGCCAGCAGTTTACGCCCCGTGCAGGGCAATGAGCAGTTCTTC. Its translation is CASSLRPVQGNEQFF.

The chain employs TRBV7-9 and TRBJ2-3; D possibly uses TRBD1 or TRBD2 (5 bases each). Germline loops: CDR1 SEHNR, CDR2 FQNEAQ (reference sequence). Trimming took 1 base from V and 9 from J, leaving 17 bases between them. The CDR3 totals 15 residues. Here the CDR3 reads CASSLGGSSGRTQYF. DNA of the CDR3: TGTGCCAGCAGCTTAGGGGGCTCCAGCGGTAGGACGCAGTATTTT.

The gene calls are TRBV5-1 and TRBJ1-4; D is undetermined. V was shortened by 2 bases and J by 5 bases, with 7 bases between the two germline ends. The CDR3 consists of 13 residues. CDR1 SGHRS and CDR2 YFSETQ come from the germline V gene. As DNA, the CDR3 is TGCGCCAGCAGCTTCTACGGGAATGAAAAACTGTTTTTT. Translated: CASSFYGNEKLFF.

The genes are TRBV28 and TRBJ1-5; a possible D gene is TRBD1 (5 bases). V lost 8 bases and J lost 6, with 17 bases in between. The CDR3 has 14 amino acids. Germline CDR1 reads MDHEN; CDR2 reads SYDVKM. Here the CDR3 reads CASAFPSGIQPQHF. The CDR3 region has the DNA TGTGCCAGCGCATTTCCTTCAGGGATTCAGCCCCAGCATTTT.

The chain couples TRBV18 to TRBJ1-3; no firm D call. Germline values: CDR1 KGHSH, CDR2 LQKENI. The CDR3 has 15 amino acids. With 4 bases removed from V and 9 bases from J, the gap between germline ends came to 19 bases. CDR3 amino acids: CASSQSDTPHSTIYF. The CDR3 DNA reads as TGTGCCAGCTCACAAAGTGACACGCCGCATAGCACCATATATTTT. Drawing the rest from reference TRBV18 and TRBJ1-3, the complete variable domain is NAGVMQNPRHLVRRRGQEARLRCSPMKGHSHVYWYRQLPEEGLKFMVYLQKENIIDESGMPKERFSAEFPKEGPSILRIQQVVRGDSAAYFCASSQSDTPHSTIYFGEGSWLTVV.

In nucleotides, the CDR3 is TGTGCCAGCAGTTTGACTCCCGGGGATGAGCAGTTCTTC. Translated: CASSLTPGDEQFF. J is TRBJ2-1 and V is TRBV6-5, with a possible D match to TRBD2 (5 bases). V lost 4 bases to trimming and J lost 8 bases, with 12 bases between them. From germline, CDR1 is MNHEY and CDR2 SVGAGI. This CDR3 contains 13 residues.

The chain joins TRBV19 to TRBJ2-7, with D perhaps TRBD2 (6 bases). The CDR3 has 15 amino acids. Germline CDR1 and CDR2: LNHDA and SQIVND (reference sequence). The V end was cut by 0 bases, the J end by 4 bases, with 13 bases between. The CDR3 region is CASSIEAGITYEQYF. The DNA of the CDR3 is TGTGCCAGTAGTATAGAAGCGGGTATCACTTACGAGCAGTACTTC. Based on the CDR3 plus reference TRBV19 and TRBJ2-7, the full variable domain is DGGITQSPKYLFRKEGQNVTLSCEQNLNHDAMYWYRQDPGQGLRLIYYSQIVNDFQKGDIAEGYSVSREKKESFPLTVTSAQKNPTAFYLCASSIEAGITYEQYFGPGTRLTVT.

CDR3 in DNA: TGTGCCAGCAGCCTCCGGATGGGCTCTGGAAACACCATATATTTT. It codes for CASSLRMGSGNTIYF. The rearrangement joins TRBV13 to TRBJ1-3; no reliable D call. This CDR3 is built from 15 residues. Germline V CDR1 and CDR2: PRHDT, FYEKMQ (reference sequence). V was cut by 5 bases and J by 0 bases, with 11 bases left in between.

The chain has TRBV9 and TRBJ2-3; the D gene could be TRBD1 or TRBD2 (5 bases each). CDR1 SGDLS and CDR2 YYNGEE come from the germline V gene. CDR3 length: 15 amino acids. With 2 bases removed from V and 2 bases from J, the gap between germline ends came to 12 bases. CDR3 nucleotide sequence: TGTGCCAGCAGCGTCGATGGGGGAGTCACAGATACGCAGTATTTT. It is translated as CASSVDGGVTDTQYF.

The gene calls are TRBV30 and TRBJ1-2; 7 bases are shared with TRBD1. J was trimmed by 3 bases and V by 5 bases; bases with no gene match: 6. The CDR3 consists of 13 residues. Per germline, CDR1 GTSNPN and CDR2 SVGIG (reference sequence). CDR3 nucleotide sequence: TGTGCCTGGGGGACAGAAATTCACTATGGCTACACCTTC. Protein product: CAWGTEIHYGYTF.

The sample holds a few counts of this clone. The chain links TRBV4-2 to TRBJ2-7; the match to TRBD2 covers 7 bases. J lost 1 base, V lost 0 bases, and 6 bases had no gene match. There are 16 residues in the CDR3. Germline assignment: CDR1 LGHNA and CDR2 YNFKEQ. In nucleotides, the CDR3 is TGTGCCAGCAGCCAAGATTCGGGGGGAGGGTCCTACGAGCAGTACTTC. Its protein is CASSQDSGGGSYEQYF.